These T cell receptor beta chains were read from a single sample in a study of T-cell memory formation after mild COVID-19. TCRdb fed the 5' RACE reads into MiXCR, producing one record per CDR3 protein. The sample lists tens of thousands of distinct CDR3 sequences; approximately 21% were seen once. The specimen sequenced was PBMCs or a T cell subset sorted from them (not recorded which). The receptor source for this set is an adult who had mild COVID-19 (a few samples of this study predate the infection). Cell type and time point are not known. The CDR3 runs from the conserved cysteine through the conserved F or W. The order of the fields is V gene, J gene, CDR3 length, CDR3 protein.

V: TRBV12-3/TRBV12-4; J: TRBJ2-1; length: 16; CDR3: CASSSFTGGNYNEQFF
V: TRBV5-4; J: TRBJ1-1; length: 17; CDR3: CASSKPGTGGTVTEAFF
V: TRBV5-1; J: TRBJ1-2; length: 14; CDR3: CASSLQGENYGYTF
V: TRBV12-3/TRBV12-4; J: TRBJ2-1; length: 14; CDR3: CASKESGSYNEQFF
V: TRBV30; J: TRBJ1-5; length: 14; CDR3: CAWSGGYSNQPQHF
V: TRBV11-2; J: TRBJ1-3; length: 15; CDR3: CASSTGLSSGNTIYF
V: TRBV9; J: TRBJ2-5; length: 16; CDR3: CASSVGSGRLQETQYF
V: TRBV18; J: TRBJ2-7; length: 13; CDR3: CASSLQQEYEQYF
V: TRBV24-1; J: TRBJ2-1; length: 17; CDR3: CATSEVKRGSSYNEQFF
V: TRBV12-3/TRBV12-4; J: TRBJ2-1; length: 15; CDR3: CASRGTGDSYNEQFF
V: TRBV29-1; J: TRBJ2-7; length: 14; CDR3: CSVEDPTEPYEQYF
V: TRBV15; J: TRBJ2-3; length: 13; CDR3: CATSRDRVDTQYF
V: TRBV11-2; J: TRBJ2-7; length: 13; CDR3: CASRGSGSYEQYF
V: TRBV6-5; J: TRBJ1-2; length: 15; CDR3: CASRTGGRLNYGYTF
V: TRBV12-3/TRBV12-4; J: TRBJ1-2; length: 12; CDR3: CASSPEVAGYTF
V: TRBV4-3; J: TRBJ2-1; length: 14; CDR3: CASSQRPGVNEQFF
V: TRBV5-1; J: TRBJ2-3; length: 16; CDR3: CASSSIGGEGQNTQYF